This TCR beta chain was sequenced during a study of blood T cell repertoires in COVID-19. About the research overall: The United States, Italy and Spain were the sources of the acute and convalescent COVID-19 samples.

Residents of about two dozen US areas, aged roughly 18 to 95 years, made up the participants. Participants were placed into cohorts based on the clinical history they reported. In the authors' workflow: Estimated nucleated cell counts came from reference gene primer amplification. Profiled with immunoSEQ multiplex PCR; TCRdb holds only in-frame clones, not every one. V and J calls plus clone size are reproduced from that table; the DNA served to infer D and trimming. Of 130,000 or so clones in the sample, around 84% are singletons; the top ten hold roughly 2.3%. The V gene lost 4 bases and the J gene lost 4 bases, with 7 bases spanning the gap. The CDR3 sequence is 13 residues long. Germline values: CDR1 LGHDT, CDR2 YNNKEL (reference sequence).

This TCR was recovered from a man aged 35-49 years with acute COVID-19. The sequencing input was PBMCs or T cells enriched from blood (not recorded which). This rearrangement joins TRBV3-1 (or the pseudogene TRBV3-2) to TRBJ2-2; D gene uncertain. The CDR3 here is CASSPPGTGELFF. CDR3 coding DNA: TGTGCCAGCAGCCCGCCGGGCACCGGGGAGCTGTTTTTT.